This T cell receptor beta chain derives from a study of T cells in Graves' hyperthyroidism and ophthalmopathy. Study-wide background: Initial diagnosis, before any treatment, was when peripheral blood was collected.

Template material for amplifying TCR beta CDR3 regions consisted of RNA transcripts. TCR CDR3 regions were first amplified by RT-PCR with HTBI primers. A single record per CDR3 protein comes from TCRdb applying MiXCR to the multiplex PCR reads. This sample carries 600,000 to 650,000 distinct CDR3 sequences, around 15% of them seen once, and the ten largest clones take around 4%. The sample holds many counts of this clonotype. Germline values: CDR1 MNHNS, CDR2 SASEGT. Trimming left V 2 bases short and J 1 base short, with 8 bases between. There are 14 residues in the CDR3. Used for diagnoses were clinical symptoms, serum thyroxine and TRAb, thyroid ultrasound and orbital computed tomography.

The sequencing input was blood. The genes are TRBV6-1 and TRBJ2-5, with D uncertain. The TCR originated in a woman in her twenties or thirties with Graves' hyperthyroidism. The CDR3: CASSEYAGQETQYF. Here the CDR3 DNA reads TGTGCCAGCAGTGAATACGCAGGCCAAGAGACCCAGTACTTC.